These 13 T cell receptor beta chains were sequenced from one sample in a study of human T cells and chemical hapten exposure (dated by TCRdb to the early 2020s). The protocol used for the library was RACE. The instrument was a NextSeq 500. TCRdb applied fastp at Q25 and MiXCR to the public reads, then kept only in-frame beta chains. Duplicate CDR3 protein sequences are folded into a single record with the most common DNA and genes. For this sample there are roughly 100,000 distinct CDR3 sequences; around 12% appear just once. The ten biggest clones cover around 1.5% of the sample. Interpreted using the paper, the time point label stands for: pre-sensitization, week 0. The treatment or condition label for this specimen denotes: therapeutic diphenylcyclopropenone sensitization with weekly scalp DPC. Sequenced here: whole blood, sampled in connection with sensitization to the hapten diphenylcyclopropenone (DPC). Source of these receptors: a woman between 45 and 65 years old with alopecia areata. Some clones in this sample may be carry-over from other donors' samples.

This clonotype was detected a few times. This sequence joins TRBV6-5 and TRBJ2-3; 8 bases are a match to TRBD2. This CDR3 is built from 15 residues. Germline loops: CDR1 MNHEY, CDR2 SVGAGI. The V and J ends lost 2 bases and 3 bases, in that order; junction bases with no gene match: 4. The CDR3 protein is CASSYRGGTTDTQYF. Here the CDR3 DNA reads TGTGCCAGCAGTTACCGGGGGGGTACTACAGATACGCAGTATTTT.

At least ten counts were recorded for this clonotype. V usage is TRBV18 and J usage is TRBJ2-7, with 9 positions matching TRBD2. This CDR3 has 16 residues. The V segment lost 0 bases and the J segment 2 bases; nucleotides outside the gene matches: 5. Looked up from germline, CDR1 is KGHSH and CDR2 is LQKENI. This CDR3 is CASSPPFSGGAYEQYF. The DNA for the CDR3 is TGTGCCAGCTCACCACCATTTAGCGGGGGTGCCTACGAGCAGTACTTC.

V is TRBV5-1 and J is TRBJ2-1, with 10 positions matching TRBD1. V shed 5 bases and J 3 bases; nucleotides not matched to a gene: 20. Germline V gene data show CDR1 as SGHRS and CDR2 as YFSETQ. The CDR3 is 20 amino acids. The CDR3 DNA is TGCGCCAGCAGTTCCCCCTCGGGACAGGGGATGGGTCAGTTCTACAATGAGCAGTTCTTC. Translating it yields CASSSPSGQGMGQFYNEQFF. The full variable domain, its missing parts supplied by reference TRBV5-1 and TRBJ2-1, is KAGVTQTPRYLIKTRGQQVTLSCSPISGHRSVSWYQQTPGQGLQFLFEYFSETQRNKGNFPGRFSGRQFSNSRSEMNVSTLELGDSALYLCASSSPSGQGMGQFYNEQFFGPGTRLTVL.

This clonotype was detected many times. The chain combines TRBV29-1 with TRBJ2-7; D gene ambiguous. From germline, CDR1 is SQVTM and CDR2 ANQGSEA. The V and J ends lost 4 bases and 3 bases respectively, with 7 bases between them. This CDR3 region has 11 residues. The CDR3 here is CSVVSGYEQYF. The CDR3 region has the DNA TGCAGCGTTGTTTCGGGCTACGAGCAGTACTTC.

This clonotype was found a few times. The rearrangement uses TRBV2 and TRBJ2-3, with D tentatively TRBD2 (5 bases). This CDR3 has 16 amino acids. From germline, CDR1 is SNHLY and CDR2 FYNNEI. Trimming took off 1 base at V and 0 bases at J, with 11 bases between the two ends. The CDR3 region has the DNA TGTGCCAGCAGTGAAGGCTTAGCGCCAAGCACAGATACGCAGTATTTT. Its translation: CASSEGLAPSTDTQYF.

V is TRBV3-1 and J is TRBJ1-3, with D tentatively TRBD1 (5 bases). This CDR3 spans 14 amino acids. Germline V gene sequence: CDR1 LGHDT, CDR2 YNNKEL (reference sequence). The V and J ends lost 4 bases and 4 bases respectively, with 11 bases between them. This CDR3 reads CASSRGGIGNTIYF. In nucleotides, the CDR3 is TGTGCCAGCAGCCGGGGGGGGATCGGAAACACCATATATTTT.

This clonotype showed up just a few times. The chain carries TRBV5-1 and TRBJ2-3; no clear D gene. There are 14 residues in the CDR3. Trimming cost V 4 bases and J 6 bases, with 15 bases left between them. The V gene's germline CDR1 is SGHRS and CDR2 YFSETQ. CDR3 region: CASSRTNPWDTQYF. As DNA, the CDR3 is TGCGCCAGCAGCCGCACGAATCCCTGGGATACGCAGTATTTT.

The sample holds many counts of this clonotype. This sequence joins TRBV28 and TRBJ1-1; TRBD1 matches at 8 bases. Trimming at V came to 6 bases and at J to 7 bases, leaving 7 bases not matched to a gene. This CDR3 region has 13 residues. Germline V gene sequence: CDR1 MDHEN, CDR2 SYDVKM. In nucleotides, the CDR3 is TGTGCCAGCAGATCAGGGGGCGTAGGTGAAGCTTTCTTT. This translates into CASRSGGVGEAFF.

The chain carries TRBV28 and TRBJ2-5, with TRBD2 matching 7 bases. The trim removed 3 bases at V and 6 bases at J, leaving 28 bases unmatched. Germline V gene lookup returns CDR1 MDHEN and CDR2 SYDVKM. This CDR3 has 21 amino acids. The CDR3 DNA reads as TGTGCCAGCAGTTTGACCCCACACCACAAGCGGGAAAATGAGATGCGGAAGACCCAGTACTTC. This gives the protein CASSLTPHHKRENEMRKTQYF.

The table lists this clonotype with many counts. The chain joins TRBV6-5 to TRBJ1-1, with D tentatively TRBD1 (6 bases). Per the germline V gene, CDR1 is MNHEY and CDR2 is SVGAGI. This CDR3 contains 13 residues. V dropped 0 bases and J dropped 11 bases, with 13 bases sitting between them. The CDR3 sequence: CASSYSGQGWAFF. Written as DNA, the CDR3 is TGTGCCAGCAGTTACTCTGGGCAGGGGTGGGCTTTCTTT.

This sequence joins TRBV6-5 and TRBJ2-6, with unresolved D. There are 15 residues in the CDR3. The germline V gene encodes CDR1 MNHEY and CDR2 SVGAGI. The V end was cut by 6 bases, the J end by 0 bases, with 9 bases between. The CDR3 DNA sequence: TGTGCCAGCAGGGACCGGATCTCTGGGGCCAACGTCCTGACTTTC. This encodes CASRDRISGANVLTF.

This clonotype was seen many times. The chain joins TRBV11-1 to TRBJ2-7; TRBD2 matches 9 bases. Germline lookup yields CDR1 SGHAT and CDR2 FQDESV (reference sequence). V shed 0 bases, J shed 7 bases, and the junction held 7 bases outside the gene matches. The CDR3 covers 15 residues. The CDR3 sequence: CASSLAAGGPSEQYF. In DNA, the CDR3 is TGTGCCAGCAGCTTAGCGGCGGGAGGGCCCTCGGAGCAGTACTTC.

A word on this clonotype: One end of the junction varies from germline; a read error may be responsible. This chain joins TRBV24-1 and TRBJ2-2, with TRBD1 identical over 7 bases. The CDR3 spans 15 residues. The germline CDR1 and CDR2 sequences are KGHDR and SFDVKD. The CDR3 here is CAAKTGAANTEELFF. For the CDR3, the DNA is TGTGCCGCAAAAACAGGGGCTGCGAACACCGAGGAGCTGTTTTTT.